Shown below are 18 T cell receptor beta chains from a single sample sequenced in a study of blood T cells in healthy people across ages. A second PCR, run for roughly 7 to 12 cycles, used a sample-barcoded 5' primer plus a J-beta primer mix. TCRdb re-derived calls from the 5' RACE reads in MiXCR, one entry per CDR3 protein. This sample has roughly 1.4 million distinct CDR3 sequences; 59% occur once, and the top ten carry roughly 7%. The sequenced sample was blood. These receptors were obtained from a man younger than 30 in good health.

This chain connects TRBV25-1 to TRBJ2-7, with 8 positions matching TRBD1. J gave up 5 bases and V 2 bases, and 5 bases lay outside the gene matches. The germline CDR1 and CDR2 sequences are MGHDK and SYGVNS. This CDR3 is built from 14 residues. The CDR3 is CASSEQGAGDEQYF. In DNA form, the CDR3 reads TGTGCCAGCAGTGAACAGGGGGCAGGGGACGAGCAGTACTTC.

The V call is TRBV29-1, the J call TRBJ2-7, with no clear D. In germline, CDR1 is SQVTM, CDR2 ANQGSEA. The CDR3 sequence is 13 residues long. Trimming took off 2 bases at V and 7 bases at J, with 15 bases between the two ends. CDR3 protein: CSVESKQVGEQYF. The CDR3 nucleotides read TGCAGCGTTGAATCTAAGCAGGTGGGAGAGCAGTACTTC.

The genes are TRBV2 and TRBJ2-3; TRBD1 aligns across 7 bases. The V and J ends lost 5 bases and 2 bases, in that order; junction bases with no gene match: 4. The CDR3 has 14 residues. In germline, CDR1 is SNHLY, CDR2 FYNNEI. Here the CDR3 DNA reads TGTGCCAGCAGTAGGGACAGTAACACAGATACGCAGTATTTT. Translation: CASSRDSNTDTQYF. Drawing the rest from reference TRBV2 and TRBJ2-3, the complete variable domain is EPEVTQTPSHQVTQMGQEVILRCVPISNHLYFYWYRQILGQKVEFLVSFYNNEISEKSEIFDDQFSVERPDGSNFTLKIRSTKLEDSAMYFCASSRDSNTDTQYFGPGTRLTVL.

A single count supports this clonotype. V usage is TRBV21-1 and J usage is TRBJ2-4; TRBD1 is taken as the D call from the table, unchecked against the DNA. TRBV21-1 is a listed pseudogene. CDR3 length equals 14 residues. In nucleotides, the CDR3 is TGTGCCAGCATCAAGACAGGGGACCCTCGCATTCAGTACTTC. Translated, it gives CASIKTGDPRIQYF.

V gene TRBV2 combines with J gene TRBJ2-1; the match to TRBD2 covers 9 bases. In germline, CDR1 is SNHLY, CDR2 FYNNEI. The CDR3 covers 11 residues. V was clipped by 7 bases and J by 10 bases; unmatched bases: 2. The CDR3 region is CASIAGGEQFF. The CDR3 nucleotides are TGTGCCAGCATCGCGGGGGGGGAGCAGTTCTTC.

V and J are TRBV29-1 and TRBJ1-1; D is unresolved. V was clipped by 6 bases and J by 6 bases, with 11 bases between them. From germline, CDR1 is SQVTM and CDR2 ANQGSEA. The CDR3 covers 11 residues. CDR3 sequence: CSVDSGAEAFF. CDR3 DNA: TGCAGCGTGGACTCCGGGGCTGAAGCTTTCTTT. Variable domain in full (rest from reference TRBV29-1 and TRBJ1-1): SAVISQKPSRDICQRGTSLTIQCQVDSQVTMMFWYRQQPGQSLTLIATANQGSEATYESGFVIDKFPISRPNLTFSTLTVSNMSPEDSSIYLCSVDSGAEAFFGQGTRLTVV.

In regard to this clonotype: A junction boundary mismatches the germline segment, possibly from a read error. This chain connects TRBV3-1 to TRBJ1-4; D gene unclear. The CDR3 is 14 amino acids. The germline V gene has CDR1 LGHDT and CDR2 YNNKEL (reference sequence). The CDR3 protein is CACSVIATNEKLFF. Written as DNA, the CDR3 is TGTGCCTGCAGCGTTATCGCAACTAATGAAAAACTGTTTTTT.

The chain carries TRBV20-1 and TRBJ2-3; possibly TRBD2 for D (5 bases). This CDR3 comprises 16 residues. From germline, CDR1 is DFQATT and CDR2 SNEGSKA (reference sequence). V was shortened by 6 bases and J by 2 bases, with 21 bases between the two germline ends. As DNA, the CDR3 is TGCAGTGCCCCTTCGTCCCCGGGAAGACCCACAGATACGCAGTATTTT. Protein: CSAPSSPGRPTDTQYF.

This sequence joins TRBV20-1 and TRBJ1-1; 7 bases are shared with TRBD1. The V segment lost 0 bases and the J segment 5 bases; nucleotides outside the gene matches: 6. The CDR3 sequence is 14 residues long. CDR1 and CDR2 from the germline V gene are DFQATT and SNEGSKA (reference sequence). This chain's CDR3 is CSAREQGSRTEAFF. CDR3 DNA sequence: TGCAGTGCTAGAGAACAGGGGAGTCGGACTGAAGCTTTCTTT.

The V and J genes are TRBV29-1 and TRBJ1-1; unclear D gene. The germline V gene encodes CDR1 SQVTM and CDR2 ANQGSEA. This CDR3 is 12 amino acids long. V lost 6 bases and J 0 bases, leaving 8 bases between the germline ends. CDR3 sequence (DNA): TGCAGCGTAACAGCTATGAACACTGAAGCTTTCTTT. Translated, it gives CSVTAMNTEAFF.

V and J are TRBV10-3 and TRBJ1-2, with unresolved D. This CDR3 comprises 13 residues. The germline V and J ends were trimmed by 3 bases and 4 bases, with 9 bases remaining between them. Looked up from germline, CDR1 is ENHRY and CDR2 is SYGVKD. This CDR3 is CAISDVRTYGYTF. In nucleotides, the CDR3 is TGTGCCATCAGTGATGTAAGGACCTATGGCTACACCTTC.

The V and J genes are TRBV28 and TRBJ1-1, with 8 bases lining up with TRBD1. J lost 8 bases, V lost 5 bases, and 4 bases had no gene match. Germline lookup yields CDR1 MDHEN and CDR2 SYDVKM. CDR3 length: 12 residues. CDR3 DNA: TGTGCCAGCAGTATCACAGGGGGAGAAGCTTTCTTT. It yields the protein CASSITGGEAFF. Full variable domain (missing parts from reference TRBV28 and TRBJ1-1): DVKVTQSSRYLVKRTGEKVFLECVQDMDHENMFWYRQDPGLGLRLIYFSYDVKMKEKGDIPEGYSVSREKKERFSLILESASTNQTSMYLCASSITGGEAFFGQGTRLTVV.

The rearrangement links TRBV2 to TRBJ2-7; D is possibly TRBD1 (5 bases). Germline V gives CDR1 SNHLY, CDR2 FYNNEI. The CDR3 length is 13 residues. Trimming removed 8 bases at V and 6 bases at J, with 17 bases between. As DNA, the CDR3 is TGTGCCAGCGTCCACGACAGTTTGGGCGAGCAGTACTTC. This sequence encodes CASVHDSLGEQYF.

The chain couples TRBV6-5 to TRBJ2-7, with D unresolved. The germline CDR1 and CDR2 sequences are MNHEY and SVGAGI. The length of the CDR3 is 16 residues. V lost 2 bases and J lost 0, with 14 bases in between. CDR3 DNA: TGTGCCAGCAGTTACGGTGTCTGGGAAAGCTCCTACGAGCAGTACTTC. The encoded protein is CASSYGVWESSYEQYF.

This clonotype has more than one count but fewer than ten. The rearrangement joins TRBV4-2 to TRBJ1-2; 10 nucleotides match TRBD1. The J segment lost 6 bases and the V segment lost 3 bases, leaving 7 bases of the junction unmatched. Germline V gene sequence: CDR1 LGHNA, CDR2 YNFKEQ. This CDR3 spans 15 amino acids. Written as DNA, the CDR3 is TGTGCCAGCAGCCATGACCCGACAGGGGGCGATGGCTACACCTTC. Translated, it gives CASSHDPTGGDGYTF.

This chain links TRBV11-2 with TRBJ2-7, with D possibly TRBD2 on 7 matching bases. The J call may be in error: the DNA end matches TRBJ2-1 better. Germline assignment: CDR1 SGHAT and CDR2 FQNNGV. The CDR3 spans 15 residues. In DNA, the CDR3 is TGTGCCAGCGGGGGGGGGCTCCGGGAATACAATGAGCAGTTCTTC. Translated: CASGGGLREYNEQFF.

This chain connects TRBV6-2 or TRBV6-3 to TRBJ1-6, with D tentatively TRBD1 (6 bases). The V end lost 10 bases, the J end lost 0 bases, and 16 bases lay between the germline ends. CDR3 length: 16 residues. Germline CDR1 reads MNHEY; CDR2 reads SVGEGT. The CDR3 protein is CATGRQASSYNSPLHF. The CDR3 nucleotides are TGTGCCACTGGAAGACAGGCAAGCTCCTATAATTCACCCCTCCACTTT.

Worth noting for this clonotype: An end of the junction differs from the germline gene, which may be a read error. The rearrangement uses TRBV3-1 and TRBJ2-7; D gene ambiguous. Per the germline V gene, CDR1 is LGHDT and CDR2 is YNNKEL (reference sequence). CDR3 length: 15 residues. The CDR3: CASSQVTPRAYERYF. CDR3 nucleotide sequence: TGTGCCAGCAGCCAAGTCACTCCTCGGGCCTACGAGCGGTACTTC.